The rows below give T cell receptor beta chains drawn from one sample of a study of shared clonotypes between healthy human individuals. Here immunoSEQ multiplex PCR was the method, and the copy in TCRdb shows in-frame clones only, minus some. This sample has roughly 2,300,000 clones, with around 92% found just once. Specimen: naive CD4+ T cells from PBMCs. The receptors here all came from a man aged 18-30 years in good health. Some clones in this sample may be carry-over from other donors' samples. CDR3s include the opening cysteine and the closing phenylalanine or tryptophan. Fields, in order: V gene, J gene, clone size, D gene, CDR3 DNA, CDR3 protein. The D gene is left open where the match is weak. Clone size is stated in some rows and not others, as once, few, many or a class when expanded.

V gene: TRBV28; J gene: TRBJ2-7; clone size: once; D gene: TRBD1; CDR3 DNA: TGTGCCAGCAGTTCCCCCGGGACAGTCCTAGACGAGCAGTACTTC; CDR3 protein: CASSSPGTVLDEQYF
V gene: TRBV30; J gene: TRBJ2-7; clone size: -; D gene: -; CDR3 DNA: TGTGCCTGGAGTGTAGGTGTCGCGTCCGGACAGTACTTC; CDR3 protein: CAWSVGVASGQYF
V gene: TRBV15; J gene: TRBJ2-1; clone size: -; D gene: TRBD1; CDR3 DNA: TGTGCCACGGAGCGGACAGGTAACAATGAGCAGTTCTTC; CDR3 protein: CATERTGNNEQFF
V gene: TRBV11-3; J gene: TRBJ2-3; clone size: -; D gene: -; CDR3 DNA: TGTGCCAGCAGCTTAGCAACGGGCACAGATACGCAGTATTTT; CDR3 protein: CASSLATGTDTQYF
V gene: TRBV27; J gene: TRBJ2-7; clone size: -; D gene: -; CDR3 DNA: TGTGCCAGCAGTTTCCGCAACACAGGGACCTACGAGCAGTACTTC; CDR3 protein: CASSFRNTGTYEQYF
V gene: TRBV6-5; J gene: TRBJ1-3; clone size: -; D gene: TRBD1; CDR3 DNA: TGTGCCAGCAGGAAGGGACAGATCTCTGGAAACACCATATATTTT; CDR3 protein: CASRKGQISGNTIYF
V gene: TRBV29-1; J gene: TRBJ2-2; clone size: -; D gene: -; CDR3 DNA: TGCAGCGTTGAAGCTTTGCGCAACGGGGGGCCCGGGGAGCTGTTTTTT; CDR3 protein: CSVEALRNGGPGELFF
V gene: TRBV4-3; J gene: TRBJ2-5; clone size: -; D gene: -; CDR3 DNA: TGCGCCAGCAGCCAAGGTTTAGAGTACCAAGAGACCCAGTACTTC; CDR3 protein: CASSQGLEYQETQYF
V gene: TRBV19; J gene: TRBJ2-7; clone size: -; D gene: -; CDR3 DNA: TGTGCCAGTAGTATATCCGGCTCCGTTACCTACGAGCAGTACTTC; CDR3 protein: CASSISGSVTYEQYF
V gene: TRBV5-1; J gene: TRBJ2-4; clone size: -; D gene: -; CDR3 DNA: TGCGCCAGCAGCTTGGATCTCCCCAAAAACATTCAGTACTTC; CDR3 protein: CASSLDLPKNIQYF
V gene: TRBV7-2; J gene: TRBJ1-5; clone size: -; D gene: -; CDR3 DNA: TGTGCCAGCAGCTTAGGCGGGCACCTCAATCAGCCCCAGCATTTT; CDR3 protein: CASSLGGHLNQPQHF
V gene: TRBV5-4; J gene: TRBJ2-1; clone size: -; D gene: -; CDR3 DNA: TGTGCCAGCAGCTCTCCAGGGGTGGGCAATGAGCAGTTCTTC; CDR3 protein: CASSSPGVGNEQFF
V gene: TRBV15; J gene: TRBJ1-5; clone size: -; D gene: -; CDR3 DNA: TGTGCCACCAGCAGAGATCCCAGTCAGCCCCAGCATTTT; CDR3 protein: CATSRDPSQPQHF
V gene: TRBV28; J gene: TRBJ1-2; clone size: -; D gene: -; CDR3 DNA: TGTGCCAGTGAATCAGGGGCCTATGGCTACACCTTC; CDR3 protein: CASESGAYGYTF
V gene: TRBV5-1; J gene: TRBJ1-1; clone size: -; D gene: -; CDR3 DNA: TGCGCCAGCAGCTTGGCGGGGGAGCACAGCACTGAAGCTTTCTTT; CDR3 protein: CASSLAGEHSTEAFF
V gene: TRBV9; J gene: TRBJ2-5; clone size: -; D gene: TRBD1; CDR3 DNA: TGTGCCAGCAGCAACAGGGGCTTCGAGCAAGAGACCCAGTACTTC; CDR3 protein: CASSNRGFEQETQYF
V gene: TRBV4-1; J gene: TRBJ2-3; clone size: -; D gene: -; CDR3 DNA: TGCGCCAGCAGCCAAGGGCGGGCAGGGCTCCCGTCCACAGATACGCAGTATTTT; CDR3 protein: CASSQGRAGLPSTDTQYF
V gene: TRBV7-8; J gene: TRBJ1-5; clone size: -; D gene: -; CDR3 DNA: TGTGCCAGCAGCTTAGCATGGGCGGGCGATCAGCCCCAGCATTTT; CDR3 protein: CASSLAWAGDQPQHF
V gene: TRBV19; J gene: TRBJ2-7; clone size: -; D gene: TRBD2; CDR3 DNA: TGTGCCAGTAGTATGGGGACTAGCGGGACCGCCTACGAGCAGTACTTC; CDR3 protein: CASSMGTSGTAYEQYF
V gene: TRBV5-4; J gene: TRBJ1-1; clone size: -; D gene: -; CDR3 DNA: TGTGCCAGCAGCGCAGAGCCAGGCCGGGTTAACACTGAAGCTTTCTTT; CDR3 protein: CASSAEPGRVNTEAFF
V gene: TRBV6-1; J gene: TRBJ2-5; clone size: -; D gene: TRBD1; CDR3 DNA: TGTGCCAGCAGAGAAGAGAACAGGGGGTTCGAGACCCAGTACTTC; CDR3 protein: CASREENRGFETQYF
V gene: TRBV29-1; J gene: TRBJ1-1; clone size: few; D gene: -; CDR3 DNA: TGCAGCGTTGAAGTCGCCGCTCTGAACACTGAAGCTTTCTTT; CDR3 protein: CSVEVAALNTEAFF
V gene: TRBV27; J gene: TRBJ1-1; clone size: -; D gene: TRBD1; CDR3 DNA: TGTGCCAGCAGTCCCATGACAGGGCTGAACACTGAAGCTTTCTTT; CDR3 protein: CASSPMTGLNTEAFF
V gene: TRBV9; J gene: TRBJ1-1; clone size: -; D gene: TRBD1; CDR3 DNA: TGTGCCAGCAGCGTAGACAGGGGGCGGAACACTGAAGCTTTCTTT; CDR3 protein: CASSVDRGRNTEAFF
V gene: TRBV14; J gene: TRBJ2-1; clone size: -; D gene: TRBD1; CDR3 DNA: TGTGCCAGCAGCCAGCGACACAGGGGGCACCCGGGTGAGCAGTTCTTC; CDR3 protein: CASSQRHRGHPGEQFF
V gene: TRBV21-1; J gene: TRBJ1-5; clone size: once; D gene: -; CDR3 DNA: TGTGCCAGCAGCAAGCCCATCGACTCGGTCCACAATCAGCCCCAGCATTTT; CDR3 protein: CASSKPIDSVHNQPQHF
V gene: TRBV15; J gene: TRBJ1-1; clone size: -; D gene: TRBD1; CDR3 DNA: TGTGCCACCAGCAGCTCATCTACAGGGGCTGGAGCTTTCTTT; CDR3 protein: CATSSSSTGAGAFF
V gene: TRBV4-3; J gene: TRBJ2-7; clone size: -; D gene: -; CDR3 DNA: TGCGCCAGCAGCCAAGATCGAGGAGGCAGCCCCTACGAGCAGTACTTC; CDR3 protein: CASSQDRGGSPYEQYF
V gene: TRBV13; J gene: TRBJ1-1; clone size: -; D gene: -; CDR3 DNA: TGTGCCAGCAGCTTAAACCGGGTAGCTGAAGCTTTCTTT; CDR3 protein: CASSLNRVAEAFF
V gene: TRBV7-3; J gene: TRBJ2-7; clone size: -; D gene: TRBD2; CDR3 DNA: TGTGCCAGCAGCTTGGGACTAGCGGAGTTCTACGAGCAGTACTTC; CDR3 protein: CASSLGLAEFYEQYF
V gene: TRBV5-1; J gene: TRBJ2-7; clone size: -; D gene: -; CDR3 DNA: TGCGCCAGCAGCTTGCCCACAGGGTCCTCCTACGAGCAGTACTTC; CDR3 protein: CASSLPTGSSYEQYF
V gene: TRBV30; J gene: TRBJ2-4; clone size: -; D gene: TRBD2; CDR3 DNA: TGTGCCTGGAGCGGCGGGAGGGTAGACATTCAGTACTTC; CDR3 protein: CAWSGGRVDIQYF
V gene: TRBV11-2; J gene: TRBJ1-1; clone size: -; D gene: TRBD1; CDR3 DNA: TGTGCCAGCAGCGCACGGGACAGTAGCACTGAAGCTTTCTTT; CDR3 protein: CASSARDSSTEAFF
V gene: TRBV30; J gene: TRBJ2-4; clone size: -; D gene: -; CDR3 DNA: TGTGCCTGGAGGGCTCCGGGCCTAAACATTCAGTACTTC; CDR3 protein: CAWRAPGLNIQYF
V gene: TRBV7-2; J gene: TRBJ2-7; clone size: -; D gene: -; CDR3 DNA: TGTGCCAGCAGCTGGAGTCGGGACTACGAGCAGTACTTC; CDR3 protein: CASSWSRDYEQYF
V gene: TRBV7-7; J gene: TRBJ2-1; clone size: -; D gene: TRBD2; CDR3 DNA: TGTGCCAGCAGTTCTACTAGCGGGATATACAATGAGCAGTTCTTC; CDR3 protein: CASSSTSGIYNEQFF
V gene: TRBV6-1; J gene: TRBJ2-2; clone size: -; D gene: -; CDR3 DNA: TGTGCCAGCAGGGACCACAGGAGTACCGGGGAGCTGTTTTTT; CDR3 protein: CASRDHRSTGELFF
V gene: TRBV6-6; J gene: TRBJ2-7; clone size: -; D gene: -; CDR3 DNA: TGTGCCAGCAGTTACTCGATAAACACTAAGTACGAGCAGTACTTC; CDR3 protein: CASSYSINTKYEQYF
V gene: TRBV28; J gene: TRBJ1-2; clone size: -; D gene: -; CDR3 DNA: TGTGCCAGCAGTTTGGGGGGATACAACTATGGCTACACCTTC; CDR3 protein: CASSLGGYNYGYTF
V gene: TRBV28; J gene: TRBJ1-3; clone size: -; D gene: -; CDR3 DNA: TGTGCCAGCAGCCTGGTGGGGGGGCTTGGAAACACCATATATTTT; CDR3 protein: CASSLVGGLGNTIYF
V gene: TRBV7-2; J gene: TRBJ2-1; clone size: -; D gene: TRBD2; CDR3 DNA: TGTGCCAGCAGCTTAGGACCTAGCGGGCGATACAATGAGCAGTTCTTC; CDR3 protein: CASSLGPSGRYNEQFF
V gene: TRBV9; J gene: TRBJ1-4; clone size: -; D gene: -; CDR3 DNA: TGTGCCAGCAGCGTAGAGGGTGAAAAACTGTTTTTT; CDR3 protein: CASSVEGEKLFF
V gene: TRBV19; J gene: TRBJ2-7; clone size: -; D gene: TRBD2; CDR3 DNA: TGTGCCAGTAGTATGGCAAGCGGGAGTCGCTCCTACGAGCAGTACTTC; CDR3 protein: CASSMASGSRSYEQYF
V gene: TRBV9; J gene: TRBJ1-5; clone size: -; D gene: -; CDR3 DNA: TGTGCCAGCAGCGCAGACCCAGTCGGTCAGCCCCAGCATTTT; CDR3 protein: CASSADPVGQPQHF
V gene: TRBV29-1; J gene: TRBJ2-5; clone size: -; D gene: TRBD1; CDR3 DNA: TGCAGCGTTGAATCGTACAGGGGACACCCGTACTTC; CDR3 protein: CSVESYRGHPYF
V gene: TRBV5-4; J gene: TRBJ2-3; clone size: -; D gene: TRBD2; CDR3 DNA: TGTGCCAGCAGCCTCCGGACTAGCGGGACAACAGATACGCAGTATTTT; CDR3 protein: CASSLRTSGTTDTQYF
V gene: TRBV5-1; J gene: TRBJ1-1; clone size: -; D gene: TRBD1; CDR3 DNA: TGCGCCAGCAGCGGAAACAGGGGGCAGGGCACTGAAGCTTTCTTT; CDR3 protein: CASSGNRGQGTEAFF
V gene: TRBV28; J gene: TRBJ2-7; clone size: few; D gene: -; CDR3 DNA: TGTGCCAGCAGTTTATTTGAGAGGCGCTACGAGCAGTACTTC; CDR3 protein: CASSLFERRYEQYF
V gene: TRBV6-4; J gene: TRBJ2-7; clone size: -; D gene: TRBD2; CDR3 DNA: TGTGCCAGCAGTGACCCGGGGGGACTAGCGGGGGTTTCCTACGAGCAGTACTTC; CDR3 protein: CASSDPGGLAGVSYEQYF
V gene: TRBV10-1; J gene: TRBJ2-7; clone size: -; D gene: TRBD1; CDR3 DNA: TGCGCCAGCAGAGAATTGACAGGGGGGAAAGTGTGGCAGTACTTC; CDR3 protein: CASRELTGGKVWQYF
V gene: TRBV5-6; J gene: TRBJ1-1; clone size: -; D gene: -; CDR3 DNA: TGTGCCAGCAGCTTACCGAGGATGAACACTGAAGCTTTCTTT; CDR3 protein: CASSLPRMNTEAFF